The source of this T cell receptor beta chain is a study of CD8+CD57+ T cells in acquired aplastic anemia. Across the whole study: An average of 3.2 ug of DNA was obtained from sorted CD4+ and CD8+ cells. Study-level results: Between the patient and control groups, CD8+ Simpson's diversity did not differ significantly.

Notes on this clonotype: Its antigen is as yet unknown. Its ends do not fully match the called genes, so a read error is possible.

CDR3 and TCR beta VDJ profiling relied on genomic DNA as the template. TCRdb re-called the reads through MiXCR, storing one row per CDR3 protein. The data contain about 180,000 distinct CDR3 sequences, about 60% of them singletons. The patients chosen for sequencing had shown expansion of CD8+CD57+ cells (detected by flow cytometry). Blood sampling was performed on the patients, and none of them had received therapy by then. Germline assignment: CDR1 SNHLY and CDR2 FYNNEI. The CDR3 spans 16 residues. Sequencing was performed on sorted CD4+, CD8+, or CD8+CD57+ T cells (not recorded which) from PBMCs. The chain uses TRBV2 and TRBJ2-3; D is unclear. The source is a human donor with aplastic anemia. CDR3 bases: TGTGTCAGCTATTCTCAGGCAGTTTCTAGCACAGATACGCAGTATTTT. This gives the protein CVSYSQAVSSTDTQYF.